This entry is about one T cell receptor (beta chain). Its antigen remains unknown. This record comes from a study of early T cells in non-severe SARS-CoV-2 infection. Study information: Sequencing of bulk RNA from unsorted whole blood was done, without chain pairing. Notes on the study in general: The VDJdb matching leaned toward anti-spike CD8 responses and overlooked private and CD4 specificities.

Unique molecular identifier tags were affixed to discrete cDNA molecules. TCRdb analysed the 5' RACE reads with MiXCR anew, one entry per CDR3 protein. The repertoire holds about 48,000 distinct CDR3 sequences, with under 7.5% as singletons. V trimming: 6 bases; J trimming: 2 bases; junction bases outside the gene matches: 8. Germline CDR1 and CDR2: ENHRY and SYGVKD. This CDR3 has 15 residues. The sequencing used whole blood, collected at baseline. The sequence was obtained from an adult who was a healthcare worker with PCR-confirmed SARS-CoV-2 infection or an uninfected control (not recorded which). The V call is TRBV10-3, the J call TRBJ1-2; TRBD1 agrees at 8 bases. The CDR3 sequence is CAISLTGAGNYGYTF. The CDR3 region has the DNA TGTGCCATCAGCTTGACAGGGGCTGGCAACTATGGCTACACCTTC.